This is a list of T cell receptor beta chains from one sample in a study of cytomegalovirus exposure and HLA in healthy donors. TCRdb's table, derived via immunoSEQ multiplex PCR, lists solely in-frame clones and lacks some. The sample shows about 230,000 clones, 85% to 90% of them seen only once. The sequencing sample was made of PBMCs. All receptors derive from a human donor in good health. The CDR3 runs from the conserved cysteine through the conserved F or W. A D gene is named only where the DNA matches it firmly. Size tells how often a clone was seen (once, few, many) or the class of an expanded clone, and some rows leave it out.

>TRBV6-1|TRBD1|-|TRBJ1-4
TGTGCCAGCAGTGGCCAACCCGACAGGGGGTTCGGGGAAAAACTGTTTTTT
CASSGQPDRGFGEKLFF
>TRBV27|TRBD2|-|TRBJ2-7
TGTGCCAGCAGTTGGATGGGAGCGGGAGGTGGCTACGAGCAGTACTTC
CASSWMGAGGGYEQYF
>TRBV18|-|-|TRBJ1-4
TGTGCCAGCTCACCCGGGACGCGGCGGGGTGAAAAACTGTTTTTT
CASSPGTRRGEKLFF
>TRBV2|-|-|TRBJ1-2
TGTGCCAGCACCATGACTCCCAACTATGGCTACACCTTC
CASTMTPNYGYTF
>TRBV21-1|-|once|TRBJ2-7
TGTGCCAGCAGCACCCAGACAGGGAAGCACGAGCAGTACTTC
CASSTQTGKHEQYF
>TRBV19|TRBD2|-|TRBJ2-1
TGTGCCAGTAGTATGCCCCAAGCGGGAGGGAGGAATGAGCAGTTCTTC
CASSMPQAGGRNEQFF
>TRBV7-2|TRBD2|-|TRBJ2-7
TGTGCCAGCAGCTTAGGGACCGGGAGGGCCGCCCACGAGCAGTACTTC
CASSLGTGRAAHEQYF
>TRBV6-5|-|-|TRBJ2-7
TGTGCCAGCAGTTACTCAGGCGGGGGCAGATACGAGCAGTACTTC
CASSYSGGGRYEQYF
>TRBV4-3|TRBD2|-|TRBJ2-7
TGCGCCAGCAGCCAAGCGAGCGGGAGATTCCCCGAGCAGTACTTC
CASSQASGRFPEQYF
>TRBV27|TRBD1|-|TRBJ2-5
TGTGCCAGCAGTTTAGGACAGGGAATTGACCAGTACTTC
CASSLGQGIDQYF
>TRBV13|TRBD1|-|TRBJ1-5
TGTGCCAGCAGCTTGGGACAGATTAATCAGCCCCAGCATTTT
CASSLGQINQPQHF
>TRBV27|-|once|TRBJ2-6
TGTGCCAGCAGCTGGGGGCCCGGGGCCAACGTCCTGACTTTC
CASSWGPGANVLTF
>TRBV2|-|-|TRBJ1-4
TGTGCCAGCAGTGAAGCGGGTCCTAGGAGGGAAAAACTGTTTTTT
CASSEAGPRREKLFF
>TRBV15|TRBD2|-|TRBJ2-7
TGTGCCACCAGCAGAGAGGGGACTACCTCCTACGAGCAGTACTTC
CATSREGTTSYEQYF
>TRBV5-1|-|-|TRBJ2-1
TGCGCCAGCAGCCCTGTGGGTCTAGCGCCTCAGCAGTTCTTC
CASSPVGLAPQQFF
>TRBV4-1|-|-|TRBJ1-5
TGCGCCAGCAGCCAATTACCCTGGGGGGGGAGTCAGCCCCAGCATTTT
CASSQLPWGGSQPQHF
>TRBV5-1|-|-|TRBJ2-5
TGCGCCAGCAGCTTCAGGGGCGAGACCCAGTACTTC
CASSFRGETQYF
>TRBV19|TRBD1|-|TRBJ2-7
TGTGCCAGTAGTCCTAGGGACAGGCCCTACGAGCAGTACTTC
CASSPRDRPYEQYF
>TRBV5-1|-|-|TRBJ1-4
TGCGCCAGCAGCTTGGAGGGCTGGGGCAGACATGAAAAACTGTTTTTT
CASSLEGWGRHEKLFF
>TRBV7-6|-|-|TRBJ2-1
TGTGCCAGCAGCTTAGGGGGTAGACAGGACTTCAGCTCCTACAATGAGCAGTTCTTC
CASSLGGRQDFSSYNEQFF
>TRBV28|-|-|TRBJ1-5
TGTGCCAGCCACCGCACAGAATACAATCAGCCCCAGCATTTT
CASHRTEYNQPQHF
>TRBV7-9|TRBD1|-|TRBJ2-1
TGTGCCAGCAGACAGACAGGGGCCCCCCGCGATGAGCAGTTCTTC
CASRQTGAPRDEQFF
>TRBV7-9|TRBD1|-|TRBJ2-5
TGTGCCAGCAGCCCGTGGGACAGGGGGTTTCTGGAGACCCAGTACTTC
CASSPWDRGFLETQYF
>TRBV7-6|TRBD1|-|TRBJ2-7
TGTGCCAGCAGCTTTTCCCCCCCGGGACAGGGGAGTCACGAGCAGTACTTC
CASSFSPPGQGSHEQYF
>TRBV5-1|-|few|TRBJ1-2
TGCGCCAGCAGCTTGGGAGGGTCGGGTAACTATGGCTACACCTTC
CASSLGGSGNYGYTF
>TRBV7-9|-|few|TRBJ2-1
TGTGCCAGCAGCCCTCGCAGGGGCAATGAGCAGTTCTTC
CASSPRRGNEQFF